The clone carrying this T cell receptor (beta chain) was seen a handful of times. The antigen is not known. The sample is drawn from a study of OX40 agonist ivuxolimab in advanced cancers. On the study more broadly: Of mixed ages from about 20 to 90 and averaging about 60 years, the group was 65% to 85% male.

Only in-frame clones appear in the TCRdb table, and some are missing; sequencing was by immunoSEQ multiplex PCR. The repertoire holds around 62,000 clones, 65% to 90% seen once, with under 2% in the top ten. General study results and limits: Mean expanded clone counts were higher in CD8+ than CD4+ T cells. Researchers did not establish what antigens the expanded peripheral T cells target.

V was pared by 7 bases and J by 6 bases, with 8 bases of the junction left unmatched. Germline-derived CDR1 and CDR2 are MDHEN and SYDVKM. This CDR3 is 15 amino acids long. Sequences were derived from CD4+ or CD8+ T cells sorted from blood, sampled in a trial of the OX40 agonist ivuxolimab. This chain connects TRBV28 to TRBJ1-4; 10 bases are shared with TRBD1. The TCR originated in an adult with an advanced solid tumor such as melanoma, head and neck, liver or kidney cancer. CDR3 in amino acids: CASMGWGQGYEKLFF. Written as DNA, the CDR3 is TGTGCCAGCATGGGTTGGGGACAGGGGTATGAAAAACTGTTTTTT. The full variable domain, completed using reference TRBV28 and TRBJ1-4, is DVKVTQSSRYLVKRTGEKVFLECVQDMDHENMFWYRQDPGLGLRLIYFSYDVKMKEKGDIPEGYSVSREKKERFSLILESASTNQTSMYLCASMGWGQGYEKLFFGSGTQLSVL.